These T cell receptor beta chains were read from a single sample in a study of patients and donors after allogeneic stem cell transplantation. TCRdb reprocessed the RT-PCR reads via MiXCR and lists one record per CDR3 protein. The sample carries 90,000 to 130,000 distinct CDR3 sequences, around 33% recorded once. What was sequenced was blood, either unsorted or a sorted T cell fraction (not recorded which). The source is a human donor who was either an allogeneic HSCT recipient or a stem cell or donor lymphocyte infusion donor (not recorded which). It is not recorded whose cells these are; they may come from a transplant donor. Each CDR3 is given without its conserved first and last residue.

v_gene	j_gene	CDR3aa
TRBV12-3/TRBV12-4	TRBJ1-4	ASSPNPGQMRGNEKLF
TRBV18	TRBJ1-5	ASSPAGEPQH
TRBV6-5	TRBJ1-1	ASSYSQNTEAF
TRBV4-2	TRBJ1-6	ASSQDRWAAPY
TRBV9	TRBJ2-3	ASSVDGAGGPSDTQY
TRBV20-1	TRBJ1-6	SARGYSVVRENSPLH
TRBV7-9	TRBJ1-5	ASSLEGQPQH
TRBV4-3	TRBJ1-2	ASSQDYQGLYT
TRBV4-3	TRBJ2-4	ASSQVLGQGHIQY
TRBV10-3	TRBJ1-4	AISGGLGEKLF
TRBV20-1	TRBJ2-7	SARGALRYSYEQY